These T cell receptor beta chains were read from a single sample in a study of shared clonotypes between healthy human individuals. Some clones are missing from TCRdb's copy, which holds only in-frame ones; the method was immunoSEQ multiplex PCR. Among about 1 million clones listed, about 77% were seen once. Sequencing was done on a sample of memory CD4+ T cells sorted from blood. All receptors come from a man younger than 30 in good health. Each CDR3 is given without its conserved first and last residue.

>TRBV2
ASKLEGEKLF
>TRBV7-8
ASSLRDRGINQPQH
>TRBV7-9
ASSLFPRAGNTIY
>TRBV12-5
ASASGTGVYEQY
>TRBV28
ASSPSGAGANVLT
>TRBV4-2
ASSQLDRGDYYGYT
>TRBV27
ASSLGTVTNNSPLH
>TRBV10-3
AISQTSYEQY
>TRBV28
ASSLSVGASEQY
>TRBV4-3
ASSLSFSTDTQY
>TRBV5-1
ASSPSGNNYGYT
>TRBV23-1
ASSHRTGGNYEQY
>TRBV29-1
SVTVSTDTQY
>TRBV10-3
AISPRGGDFQDTQY
>TRBV2
ASPGQSSYNEQF
>TRBV9
ASSVAASGRSNTGELF
>TRBV28
ASSPVRLAEQF
>TRBV5-6
ASSFTGTGINYGYT
>TRBV6-1
ASTTGTSNYGYT
>TRBV2
ASSVGTDQPQH
>TRBV28
ASTRFNQPQH
>TRBV2
ASSERSASGELF
>TRBV5-1
ASRSGEGISGANVLT
>TRBV19
ASSLGGRALGETQY
>TRBV10-1
ASRPGGSTDTQY
>TRBV27
ASSEAGQGTSNQPQH
>TRBV7-2
ASSPRTSGYNEQF
>TRBV19
ASMAGTLNSPLH
>TRBV10-3
AISESTAEQY
>TRBV5-4
ASSLGQGGTEAF
>TRBV12-2
ASRSGDTYTGELF
>TRBV2
ATELGADTQY
>TRBV19
ASSAEGSSYNSPLH
>TRBV29-1
SVTLLGQGGYGYT
>TRBV2
ASRGTGDSNQPQH
>TRBV6-5
ASSPGTGFSEQF
>TRBV7-8
ASSPGAVWYEQY
>TRBV5-6
ASSIPQSATQY
>TRBV11-2
ASSKGIQETQY
>TRBV7-8
ASSLALGPNTEAF
>TRBV19
ASSMDYRAQY
>TRBV11-2
ASSNGDRNEQY
>TRBV2
ASSTGSGANVLT
>TRBV6-1
ASTETHSMGYGYT
>TRBV5-1
ASSPRGPGANVLT
>TRBV5-4
ASSAGQDYTEAF
>TRBV10-3
AISESGMDQETQY
>TRBV9
ASSVGLSSYEQY
>TRBV6-1
AISEPTGRSGYGYT
>TRBV28
ASRLGSASNTEAF
>TRBV7-9
ASSQLVTGELF